The T cell receptor beta chain described here comes from a study of T-cell reconstitution after alpha-beta-depleted transplantation in children. Preparation of the TCRbeta library involved a method that used unique molecular identifiers. Each CDR3 protein is one row after TCRdb ran MiXCR on the PCR reads. The sample lists about 200,000 distinct CDR3 sequences; roughly 15% were seen once. Ten or more counts support this clonotype. The sample in question was PBMCs from the stem cell graft donor, obtained from the stem cell graft. This TCR was recovered from a human donor who donated a stem cell graft to a child with acute lymphoblastic leukemia.

CDR3 sequence: CASTPSRTRYEQYF. The CDR3 nucleotides read TGTGCCAGCACTCCTTCCCGGACTCGCTACGAGCAGTACTTC. The chain couples TRBV28 to TRBJ2-7; D may be TRBD2 (5 bases). Germline V gene sequence: CDR1 MDHEN, CDR2 SYDVKM. This CDR3 spans 14 amino acids. Trimming pared 7 bases from V and 3 bases from J, leaving 16 bases between.